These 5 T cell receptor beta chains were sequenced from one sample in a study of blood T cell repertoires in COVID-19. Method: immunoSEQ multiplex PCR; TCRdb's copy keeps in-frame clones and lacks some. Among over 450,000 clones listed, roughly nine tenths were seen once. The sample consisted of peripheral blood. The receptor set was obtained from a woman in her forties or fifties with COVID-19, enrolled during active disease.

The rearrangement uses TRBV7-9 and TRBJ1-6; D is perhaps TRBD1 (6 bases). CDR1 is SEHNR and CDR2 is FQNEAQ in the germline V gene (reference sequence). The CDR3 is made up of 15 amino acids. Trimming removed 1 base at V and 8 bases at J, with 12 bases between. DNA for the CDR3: TGTGCCAGCAGCTTAGTCCAGGGGCACGATTCACCCCTCCACTTT. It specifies CASSLVQGHDSPLHF.

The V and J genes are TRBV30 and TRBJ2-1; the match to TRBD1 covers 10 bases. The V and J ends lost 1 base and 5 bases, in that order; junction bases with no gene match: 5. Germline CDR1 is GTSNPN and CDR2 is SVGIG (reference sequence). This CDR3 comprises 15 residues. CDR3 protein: CAWSARDRGHNEQFF. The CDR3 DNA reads TGTGCCTGGAGTGCCCGGGACAGGGGCCACAATGAGCAGTTCTTC. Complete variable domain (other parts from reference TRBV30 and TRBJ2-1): SQTIHQWPATLVQPVGSPLSLECTVEGTSNPNLYWYRQAAGRGLQLLFYSVGIGQISSEVPQNLSASRPQDRQFILSSKKLLLSDSGFYLCAWSARDRGHNEQFFGPGTRLTVL.

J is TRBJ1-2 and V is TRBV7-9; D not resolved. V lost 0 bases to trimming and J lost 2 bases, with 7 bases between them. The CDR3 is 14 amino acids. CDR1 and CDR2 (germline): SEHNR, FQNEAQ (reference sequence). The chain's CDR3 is CASSLAGENYGYTF. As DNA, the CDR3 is TGTGCCAGCAGCTTAGCGGGCGAGAACTATGGCTACACCTTC.

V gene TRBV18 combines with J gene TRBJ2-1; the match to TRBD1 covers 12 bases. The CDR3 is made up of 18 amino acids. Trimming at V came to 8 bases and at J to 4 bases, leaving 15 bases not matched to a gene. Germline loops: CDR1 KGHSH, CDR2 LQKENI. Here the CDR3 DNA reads TGTGCCAGCCCAAGGGACAGGGGGCATCCCGATCGTTACAATGAGCAGTTCTTC. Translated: CASPRDRGHPDRYNEQFF.

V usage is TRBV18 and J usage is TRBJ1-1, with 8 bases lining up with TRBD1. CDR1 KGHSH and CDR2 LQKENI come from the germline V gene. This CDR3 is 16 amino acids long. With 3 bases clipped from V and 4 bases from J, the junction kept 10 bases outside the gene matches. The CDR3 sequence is CASSPGGPQGGTEAFF. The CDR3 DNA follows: TGTGCCAGCTCACCGGGGGGACCACAGGGGGGCACTGAAGCTTTCTTT.